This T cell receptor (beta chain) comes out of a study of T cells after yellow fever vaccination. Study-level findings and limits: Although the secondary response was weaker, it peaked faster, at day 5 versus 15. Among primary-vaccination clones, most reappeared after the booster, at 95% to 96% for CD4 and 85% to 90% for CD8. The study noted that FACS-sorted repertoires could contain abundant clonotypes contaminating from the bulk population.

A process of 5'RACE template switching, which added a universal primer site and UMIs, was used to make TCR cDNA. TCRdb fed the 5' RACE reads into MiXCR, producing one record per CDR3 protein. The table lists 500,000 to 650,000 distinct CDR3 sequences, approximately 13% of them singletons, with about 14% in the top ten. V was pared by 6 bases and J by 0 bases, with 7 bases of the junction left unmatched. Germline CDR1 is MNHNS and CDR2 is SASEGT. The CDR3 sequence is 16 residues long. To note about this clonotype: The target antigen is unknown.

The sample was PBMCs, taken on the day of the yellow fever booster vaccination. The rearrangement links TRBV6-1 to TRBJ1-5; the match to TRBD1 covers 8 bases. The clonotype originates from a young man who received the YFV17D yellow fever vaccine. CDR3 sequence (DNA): TGTGCCAGCAGACGGACAGGGACGGATAGCAATCAGCCCCAGCATTTT. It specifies CASRRTGTDSNQPQHF.